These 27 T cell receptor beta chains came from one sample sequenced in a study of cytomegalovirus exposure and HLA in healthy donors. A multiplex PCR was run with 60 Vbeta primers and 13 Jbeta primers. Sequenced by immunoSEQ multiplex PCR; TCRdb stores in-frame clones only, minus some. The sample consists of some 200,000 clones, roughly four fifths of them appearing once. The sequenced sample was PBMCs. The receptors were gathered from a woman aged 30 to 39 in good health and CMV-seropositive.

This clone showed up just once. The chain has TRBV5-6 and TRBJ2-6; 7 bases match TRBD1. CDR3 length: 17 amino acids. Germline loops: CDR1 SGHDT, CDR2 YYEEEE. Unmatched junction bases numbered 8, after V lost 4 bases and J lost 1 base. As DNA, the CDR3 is TGTGCCAGCAGCGAGGCAGGGGGTCTGTCTGGGGCCAACGTCCTGACTTTC. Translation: CASSEAGGLSGANVLTF.

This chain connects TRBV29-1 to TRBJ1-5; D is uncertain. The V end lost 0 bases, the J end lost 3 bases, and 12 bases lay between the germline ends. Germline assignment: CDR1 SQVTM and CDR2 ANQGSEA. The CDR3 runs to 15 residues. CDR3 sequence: CSVEDQSGFNQPQHF. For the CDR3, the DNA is TGCAGCGTTGAAGATCAATCGGGATTCAATCAGCCCCAGCATTTT.

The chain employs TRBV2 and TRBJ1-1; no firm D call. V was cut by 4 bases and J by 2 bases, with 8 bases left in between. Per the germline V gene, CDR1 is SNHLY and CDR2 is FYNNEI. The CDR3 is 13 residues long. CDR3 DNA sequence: TGTGCCAGCAGTGGTGGCGGTAACACTGAAGCTTTCTTT. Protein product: CASSGGGNTEAFF.

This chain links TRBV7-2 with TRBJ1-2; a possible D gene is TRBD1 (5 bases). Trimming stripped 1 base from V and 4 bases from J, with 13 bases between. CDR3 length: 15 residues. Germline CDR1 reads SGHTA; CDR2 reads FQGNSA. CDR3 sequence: CASSLGTNPSYGYTF. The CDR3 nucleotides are TGTGCCAGCAGCTTAGGGACAAACCCCTCCTATGGCTACACCTTC.

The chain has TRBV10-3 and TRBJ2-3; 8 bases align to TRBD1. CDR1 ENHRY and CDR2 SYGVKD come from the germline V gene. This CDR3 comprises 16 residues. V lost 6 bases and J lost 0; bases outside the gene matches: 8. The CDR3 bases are TGTGCCATCAGCCCGTCGACAGGGGCCAGCACAGATACGCAGTATTTT. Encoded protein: CAISPSTGASTDTQYF.

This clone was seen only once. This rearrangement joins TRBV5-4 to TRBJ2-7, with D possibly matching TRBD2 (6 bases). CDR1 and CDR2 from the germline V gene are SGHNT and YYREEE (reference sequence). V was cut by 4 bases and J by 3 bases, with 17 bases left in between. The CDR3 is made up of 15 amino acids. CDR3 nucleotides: TGTGCCAGCAGCATCATGTCCCTGGGGGGCTACGAGCAGTACTTC. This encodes CASSIMSLGGYEQYF.

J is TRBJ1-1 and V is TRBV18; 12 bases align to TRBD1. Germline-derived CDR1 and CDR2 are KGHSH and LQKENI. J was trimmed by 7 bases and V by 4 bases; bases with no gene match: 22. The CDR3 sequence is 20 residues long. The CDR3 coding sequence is TGTGCCAGCTCACTCCTGGCGACTCCCGGGACAGGGGGCATTAAGAGTGAAGCTTTCTTT. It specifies CASSLLATPGTGGIKSEAFF. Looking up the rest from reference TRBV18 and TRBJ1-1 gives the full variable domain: NAGVMQNPRHLVRRRGQEARLRCSPMKGHSHVYWYRQLPEEGLKFMVYLQKENIIDESGMPKERFSAEFPKEGPSILRIQQVVRGDSAAYFCASSLLATPGTGGIKSEAFFGQGTRLTVV.

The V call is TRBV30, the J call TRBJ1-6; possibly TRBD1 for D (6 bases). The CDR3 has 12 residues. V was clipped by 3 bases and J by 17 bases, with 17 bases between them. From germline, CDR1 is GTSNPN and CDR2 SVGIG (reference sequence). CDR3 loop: CAWSPQDEGVHF. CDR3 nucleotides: TGTGCCTGGAGCCCTCAGGATGAGGGGGTCCACTTT.

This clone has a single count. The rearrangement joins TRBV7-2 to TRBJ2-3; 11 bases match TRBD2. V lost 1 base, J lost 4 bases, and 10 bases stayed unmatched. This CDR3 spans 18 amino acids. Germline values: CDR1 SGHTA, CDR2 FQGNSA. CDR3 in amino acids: CASSLVATSGSGADTQYF. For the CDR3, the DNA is TGTGCCAGCAGCTTAGTCGCTACTAGCGGGAGTGGAGCAGATACGCAGTATTTT.

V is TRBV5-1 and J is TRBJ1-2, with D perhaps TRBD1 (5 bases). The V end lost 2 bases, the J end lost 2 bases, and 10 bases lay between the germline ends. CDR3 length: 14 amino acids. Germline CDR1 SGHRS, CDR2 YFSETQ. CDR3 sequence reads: CASSFQEGNYGYTF. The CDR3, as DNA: TGCGCCAGCAGCTTCCAGGAGGGGAACTATGGCTACACCTTC. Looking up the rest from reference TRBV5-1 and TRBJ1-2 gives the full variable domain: KAGVTQTPRYLIKTRGQQVTLSCSPISGHRSVSWYQQTPGQGLQFLFEYFSETQRNKGNFPGRFSGRQFSNSRSEMNVSTLELGDSALYLCASSFQEGNYGYTFGSGTRLTVV.

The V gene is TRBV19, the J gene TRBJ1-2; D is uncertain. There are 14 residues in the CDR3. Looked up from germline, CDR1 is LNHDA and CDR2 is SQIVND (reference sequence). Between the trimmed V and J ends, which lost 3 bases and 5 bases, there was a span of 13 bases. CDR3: CASSIKWEGYGYTF. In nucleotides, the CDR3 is TGTGCCAGTAGTATCAAATGGGAGGGATATGGCTACACCTTC.

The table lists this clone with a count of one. CDR3 region: CASSVGTRAAEAFF. The CDR3 DNA sequence: TGTGCCAGCAGCGTAGGGACTCGGGCCGCTGAAGCTTTCTTT. The chain links TRBV9 to TRBJ1-1, with unresolved D. This CDR3 has 14 amino acids. Germline V gives CDR1 SGDLS, CDR2 YYNGEE. V lost 0 bases, J lost 6 bases, and 12 bases lay in between.

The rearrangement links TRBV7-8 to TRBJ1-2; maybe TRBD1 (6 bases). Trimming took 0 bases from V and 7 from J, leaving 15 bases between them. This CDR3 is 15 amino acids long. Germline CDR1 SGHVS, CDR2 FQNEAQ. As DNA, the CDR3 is TGTGCCAGCAGCTTAGCGGACAGTCCTGATTCTGGCTACACCTTC. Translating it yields CASSLADSPDSGYTF.

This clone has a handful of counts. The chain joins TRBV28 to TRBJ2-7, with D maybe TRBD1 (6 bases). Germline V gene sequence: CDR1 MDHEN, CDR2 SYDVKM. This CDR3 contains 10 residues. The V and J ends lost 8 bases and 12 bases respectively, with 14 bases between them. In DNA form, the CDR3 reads TGTGCCAGCGCCCACAGGGAAAGGTACTTC. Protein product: CASAHRERYF. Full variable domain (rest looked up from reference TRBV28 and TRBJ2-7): DVKVTQSSRYLVKRTGEKVFLECVQDMDHENMFWYRQDPGLGLRLIYFSYDVKMKEKGDIPEGYSVSREKKERFSLILESASTNQTSMYLCASAHRERYFGPGTRLTVT.

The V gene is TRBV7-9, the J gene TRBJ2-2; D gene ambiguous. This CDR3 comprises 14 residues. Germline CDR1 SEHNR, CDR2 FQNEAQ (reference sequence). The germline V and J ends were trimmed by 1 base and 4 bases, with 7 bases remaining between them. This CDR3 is CASSLEQFTGELFF. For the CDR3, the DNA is TGTGCCAGCAGCTTAGAACAGTTCACCGGGGAGCTGTTTTTT.

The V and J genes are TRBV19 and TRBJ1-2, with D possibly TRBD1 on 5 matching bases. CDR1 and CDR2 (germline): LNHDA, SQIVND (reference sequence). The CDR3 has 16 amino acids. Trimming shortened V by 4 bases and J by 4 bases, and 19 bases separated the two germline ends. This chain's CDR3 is CASSKRGIDEIYGYTF. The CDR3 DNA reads TGTGCCAGTAGTAAGCGGGGCATAGATGAAATCTATGGCTACACCTTC.

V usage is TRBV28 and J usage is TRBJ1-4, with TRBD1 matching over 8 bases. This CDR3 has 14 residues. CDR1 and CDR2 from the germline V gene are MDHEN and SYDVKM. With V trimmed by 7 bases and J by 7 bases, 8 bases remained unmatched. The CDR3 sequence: CASTDRGLGEKLFF. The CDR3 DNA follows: TGTGCCAGCACAGACAGGGGCCTCGGTGAAAAACTGTTTTTT. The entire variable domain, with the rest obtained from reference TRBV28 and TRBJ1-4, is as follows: DVKVTQSSRYLVKRTGEKVFLECVQDMDHENMFWYRQDPGLGLRLIYFSYDVKMKEKGDIPEGYSVSREKKERFSLILESASTNQTSMYLCASTDRGLGEKLFFGSGTQLSVL.

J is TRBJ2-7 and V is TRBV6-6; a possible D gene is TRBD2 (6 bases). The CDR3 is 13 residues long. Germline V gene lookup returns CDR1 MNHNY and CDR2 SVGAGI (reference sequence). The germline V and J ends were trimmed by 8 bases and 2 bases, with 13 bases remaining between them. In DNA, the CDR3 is TGTGCCAGCGGGGAGGTTCAAACCTACGAGCAGTACTTC. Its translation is CASGEVQTYEQYF.

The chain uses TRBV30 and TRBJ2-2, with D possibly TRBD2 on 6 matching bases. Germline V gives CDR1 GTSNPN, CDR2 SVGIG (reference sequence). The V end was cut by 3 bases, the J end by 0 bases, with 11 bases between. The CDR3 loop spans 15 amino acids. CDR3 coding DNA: TGTGCCTGGAGGCAAACGGGAGCGAACACCGGGGAGCTGTTTTTT. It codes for CAWRQTGANTGELFF.

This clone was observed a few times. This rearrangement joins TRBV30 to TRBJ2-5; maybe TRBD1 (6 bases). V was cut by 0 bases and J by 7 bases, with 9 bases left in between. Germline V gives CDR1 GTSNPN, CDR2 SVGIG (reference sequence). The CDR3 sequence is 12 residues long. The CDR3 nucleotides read TGTGCCTGGAGTGTACAGGGTCCGACCCAGTACTTC. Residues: CAWSVQGPTQYF. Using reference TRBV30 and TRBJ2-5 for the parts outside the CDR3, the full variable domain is SQTIHQWPATLVQPVGSPLSLECTVEGTSNPNLYWYRQAAGRGLQLLFYSVGIGQISSEVPQNLSASRPQDRQFILSSKKLLLSDSGFYLCAWSVQGPTQYFGPGTRLLVL.

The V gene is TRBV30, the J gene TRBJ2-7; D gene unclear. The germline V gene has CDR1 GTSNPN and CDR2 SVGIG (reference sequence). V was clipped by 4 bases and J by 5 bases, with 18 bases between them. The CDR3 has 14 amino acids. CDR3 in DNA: TGTGCCTGGAATTCGGCAGGTTCTTCCCACGAGCAGTACTTC. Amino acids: CAWNSAGSSHEQYF.

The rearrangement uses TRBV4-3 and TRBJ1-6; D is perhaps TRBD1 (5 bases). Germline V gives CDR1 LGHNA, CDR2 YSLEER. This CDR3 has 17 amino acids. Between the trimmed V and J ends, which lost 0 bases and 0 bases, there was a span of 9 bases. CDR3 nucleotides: TGCGCCAGCAGCCAAGATAGCGGGGGCTCCTATAATTCACCCCTCCACTTT. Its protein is CASSQDSGGSYNSPLHF.

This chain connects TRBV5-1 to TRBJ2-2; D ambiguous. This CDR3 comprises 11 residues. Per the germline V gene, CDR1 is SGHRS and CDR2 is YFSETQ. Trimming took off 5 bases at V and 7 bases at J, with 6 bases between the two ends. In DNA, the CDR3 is TGCGCCAGCAGTCTTTACGGGGAGCTGTTTTTT. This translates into CASSLYGELFF.

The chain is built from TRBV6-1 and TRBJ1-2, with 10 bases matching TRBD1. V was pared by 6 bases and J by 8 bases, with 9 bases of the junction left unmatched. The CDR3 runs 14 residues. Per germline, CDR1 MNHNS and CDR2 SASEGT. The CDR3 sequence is CASRARQGADGYTF. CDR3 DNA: TGTGCCAGCAGGGCCCGACAGGGGGCGGACGGCTACACCTTC.

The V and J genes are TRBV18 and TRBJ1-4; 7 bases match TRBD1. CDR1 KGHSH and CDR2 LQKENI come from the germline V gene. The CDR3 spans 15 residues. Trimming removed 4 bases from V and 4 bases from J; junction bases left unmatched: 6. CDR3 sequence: CASSRGQELNEKLFF. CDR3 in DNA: TGTGCCAGCTCACGAGGACAGGAGCTTAATGAAAAACTGTTTTTT.

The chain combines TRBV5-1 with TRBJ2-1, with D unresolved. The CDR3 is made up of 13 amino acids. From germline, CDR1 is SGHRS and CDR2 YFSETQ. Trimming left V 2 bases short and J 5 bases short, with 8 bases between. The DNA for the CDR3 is TGCGCCAGCAGCTTAAACACCGACAATGAGCAGTTCTTC. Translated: CASSLNTDNEQFF.

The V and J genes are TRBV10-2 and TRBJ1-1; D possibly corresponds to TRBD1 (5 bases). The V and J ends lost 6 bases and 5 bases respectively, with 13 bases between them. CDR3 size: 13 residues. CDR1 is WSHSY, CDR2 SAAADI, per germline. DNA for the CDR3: TGCGCCAGCAGGTATCAGGACATGACTGAAGCTTTCTTT. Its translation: CASRYQDMTEAFF.